This T cell receptor beta chain was identified in a study of cytomegalovirus exposure and HLA in healthy donors (TCRdb year 2017). Looking at the study overall: According to an earlier analysis of a few hundred of the donors, about 180 million T cells yielded 90 million to 140 million unique TCR beta sequences and around 300 Gb of sequence data. Roughly 310 gigabases of sequencing data and around 87 million unique TCR sequences were included in an early release covering roughly 700 HLA-typed donors. Of the 350 to 450 genotyped donors, about 84% fell in the genetic ancestry cluster associated with self-reported Caucasian donors. The aim of the study was to test whether cataloging public T cell receptors could identify signatures of past pathogen exposure. Using immunosequencing, the study profiled T cell repertoires from about 650 subjects and related those repertoires to cytomegalovirus serostatus. In addition to the first cohort of approximately 650 subjects, a separate validation cohort of approximately 120 different subjects was used. To predict cytomegalovirus infection status, the study brought together high-throughput TCR immunosequencing, statistical association of individual TCRs with disease status, and machine learning. In a later analysis, previously published TCR beta repertoires from roughly 710 donors were re-analyzed and high-resolution HLA genotyping was added so that TCR occurrence patterns could be studied. Rather than using new phenotypic data, the later analysis identified candidate immune exposures from TCR beta sequences and from how often those sequences occurred across donors. In an earlier analysis of 500 to 650 of the donors, high-throughput TCR beta sequencing was used to judge whether each TCR beta V gene segment behaved as functional or pseudogenic. Alongside the repertoire data, information on donor age, sex, ethnicity and CMV serostatus was compiled. A later genetic analysis took genome-wide SNP genotypes for about 55% of the 666 donors and used that subset as a discovery cohort. Every discovery cohort repertoire had been produced on one sequencing platform. HLA typing covered class I and class II loci at four-digit resolution. The number of typed donors differed by locus: about 620-640 for A, B, C, DRB1 and DQB1; some 500 for DQA1; approximately 600 for DPA1; and 400 to 480 for DPB1. A few DR-DQ haplotypes were handled as single units for association and clustering because linkage in the cohort was strong. Among some 410 genotyped donors of the cohort, an average of about 240,000 unique TCR beta nucleotide sequences was sequenced per donor, of which 15% to 20% were non-productive.

Study-wide findings and limitations: Because counts were too low, under 20 rarely observed V segments, including chromosome 9 orphons, were left out of the earlier analysis of 500 to 750 of the donors. V-gene and J-gene trimming of TCR beta chains was associated with a missense DCLRE1C variant in a later genetic analysis, and the association was replicated in an independent cohort. In an earlier analysis of fewer than 750 of the donors, most TCR beta V segments were observed in productive rearrangements about 90% or about 30% of the time, broadly matching IMGT annotations. A later analysis found that TCR association rates varied across HLA loci, with DRB1 alleles showing the most associated TCRs and HLA-C alleles the fewest. A total of 150 to 200 TCR beta chains were listed by the study as associated with cytomegalovirus. For the cohort, immune exposure information was limited to CMV serostatus. The authors suggested that the approach could potentially be generalized to other disease states and immunological phenotypes. A further reported finding was that TCR beta sequences accurately predicted the HLA-A and HLA-B alleles for most subjects in the first cohort. Compared with equally common non-associated chains, HLA-associated TCR beta chains in a later analysis were more clonally expanded and had lower generation probabilities. In vitro tests confirmed that a few of the cytomegalovirus-associated TCR beta chains recognize cytomegalovirus antigens. Presence/absence analyses assumed roughly uniform sequencing depth across donors, an assumption that may not hold. In both the original and validation cohorts, the classifier was reported to diagnose cytomegalovirus status with high specificity and sensitivity. Because HLA typing was missing for some donors at each locus, association tests included only the typed subset. When HLA alleles, especially DR and DQ, strongly co-occurred, attributing TCR associations to individual alleles was difficult. Several of the top co-occurrence clusters appeared to be linked to parvovirus B19, influenza, CMV and Epstein-Barr virus, according to a later analysis. The cohort was sequenced for TCR beta chains only, and without alpha or paired-chain data the features that could be detected were limited. A group of highly shared sequence variants was considered likely to be a technical artifact of the sequencing pipeline. Linkage disequilibrium might explain the correlated functional status among segregating V segments, but an unknown experimental factor could not be ruled out. Most TCR sequences were observed very rarely across donors, whereas some public TCRs were present in many individuals. Specific HLA alleles were associated with about 17,000 TCR beta sequences at a false discovery rate of 0.05 in a later analysis. According to a later genetic analysis, donors in an Asian-associated ancestry cluster had fewer N-insertions in productive TCRs than the approximately 650-donor mean. In a later analysis, most CMV-associated TCR beta chains were found to appear HLA-restricted, with HLA associations seemingly driven largely by CMV exposure.

The cohort comprised some 680 healthy bone marrow donors. All cohort members were sampled while nominally healthy, although unrecorded immune exposures were likely present. The donor was CMV seronegative and belonged to the group of 352 seronegative cohort members. A peripheral blood sample was collected from each donor, and TCR beta sequencing was performed on peripheral blood mononuclear cells. Genomic DNA extraction from the blood cell samples was performed with the Qiagen DNeasy Blood Extraction Kit. Receptor amplification or capture employed the immunoSEQ multiplex PCR assay. For the multiplex PCR, a mixture combining 60 forward primers for TCR Vbeta segments and 13 reverse primers for TCR Jbeta segments was used. The CDR3 region of rearranged TCR beta genes was amplified from genomic DNA with a multiplex PCR assay. The Illumina HiSeq System was used to sequence the amplified TCR beta libraries as 87-base-pair reads. The paper's data handling went like this. In a later analysis, about 80 million unique TCR beta chains were counted across the roughly 700 repertoires, and roughly 11 million of these chains were shared by at least two donors. A nearest-neighbor algorithm error-corrected the raw reads and collapsed the reads into unique sequences, merging closely related sequences to remove PCR and sequencing errors. V, D and J gene segments were assigned by aligning CDR3 sequences to IMGT reference sequences. For a sequence to be retained, a match of at least six nucleotides was required to both a V gene segment and a J gene segment. Rearrangements were classified as productive when the CDR3 lacked stop codons and remained in frame with V and J, and all other rearrangements were classified as non-productive. Following IMGT convention, CDR3 was defined as the stretch from the second conserved V-encoded cysteine to the conserved J-encoded phenylalanine. Sequences without an unambiguous match to a single V gene segment were excluded from the earlier analysis of several hundred of the donors. An earlier analysis of about 590 of the donors classified V segments as functional when productive rearrangements were above 56.7% and as segregating when the standard deviation between donors was above 5%. A statistical classification framework was built to diagnose cytomegalovirus status from the catalog of TCR beta chain sequences. In a later analysis, V and J genes were assigned by comparing TCR nucleotide sequences against IMGT/GENE-DB human TR gene sequences. The TCRdist pipeline was used in a later analysis to assign CDR3 sequences and most-parsimonious VDJ recombination scenarios. In a later analysis, each TCR beta chain was defined by its CDR3 amino acid sequence together with its V-gene family, and reads lacking a unique V-gene family were excluded. A later analysis removed 592 highly shared, low-generation-probability nucleotide sequences to deal with suspected cross-contamination and a sequencing artifact. A later analysis calculated a clonal expansion index for each public chain from normalized within-repertoire ranks of inferred template counts. In a later analysis, generation probabilities were computed with a VDJ recombination model fitted to out-of-frame rearrangements, and the resulting probabilities were checked against IGoR. Hypergeometric tests were used in a later analysis to score TCR-TCR, TCR-HLA and TCR-CMV co-occurrence, with a repertoire-size bias correction applied to the TCR pairs. A later analysis estimated false discovery rates by permuting HLA or CMV assignments 20 times. A later analysis grouped co-occurring TCRs with DBSCAN, adding TCRdist sequence similarity when clustering within HLA-allele-positive subsets. Co-occurrence clustering excluded repertoires with fewer than 30,000 or more than 120,000 public chains, plus five with anomalous nucleotide sharing. TCRdb provides this immuneACCESS table in a form limited to in-frame rearrangements. Some clones are lacking; in checked studies, under half of them reflect an unresolved V gene, and why the rest are absent is not known. V and J calls and clone size are as listed in that table; D and trimming were resolved from the DNA. The table for this sample lists over 150,000 clones; around 68% of them were counted only once. 1.1% to 1.5% of the sample lies in the top ten.

As concerns this clone: Its antigen is currently not known. The sample holds no much larger clone one base away, and base qualities are not on file.

The material sequenced was PBMCs. The source is a man aged 45-60 years in good health and CMV-seronegative.

The bases read TGTGCCAGCAGCGCCCGGGACAGGAACAATGAGCAGTTCTTC. It encodes CASSARDRNNEQFF. The rearranged chain carries TRBV7-9 and TRBJ2-1, with TRBD1 matching 8 junction bases. CDR1 and CDR2, per the germline V gene (reference sequence), are SEHNR and FQNEAQ. The CDR3 numbers 14 residues from cysteine through phenylalanine. The read is trimmed to its CDR3 DNA, 42 bases read in frame from base 1. From V the trimming removes 5 bases and from J it removes 5 bases, while the gene matches leave 5 bases of the junction unaccounted for.